These 4 T cell receptor beta chains were all obtained from the same sample, sequenced in a study of blood T cell repertoires in COVID-19. The protocol was immunoSEQ multiplex PCR, while the TCRdb copy is restricted to in-frame clones and leaves out a portion. There are 200,000 or so clones in the sample; about 90% occur only once, and 2.2% lies in the top ten. What was sequenced was peripheral blood. The receptors derive from a woman aged 50 to 60 with acute or convalescent COVID-19.

The gene calls are TRBV2 and TRBJ2-2; TRBD1 matches at 7 bases. The CDR3 totals 12 residues. Germline V gene data show CDR1 as SNHLY and CDR2 as FYNNEI. V gave up 9 bases and J gave up 4 bases; unmatched junction bases: 2. Here the CDR3 DNA reads TGTGCCAGACAGGGGACCACCGGGGAGCTGTTTTTT. This translates into CARQGTTGELFF.

CDR3 coding DNA: TGTGCCAGTAGTATACGGACAGGGGTCGCTAACTATGGCTACACCTTC. It specifies CASSIRTGVANYGYTF. V and J are TRBV19 and TRBJ1-2, with 9 nucleotides matching TRBD1. CDR3 length equals 16 residues. V trimming: 2 bases; J trimming: 0 bases; junction bases outside the gene matches: 4. The germline V gene has CDR1 LNHDA and CDR2 SQIVND (reference sequence).

This rearrangement joins TRBV7-9 to TRBJ1-1, with 10 bases matching TRBD1. V trimming: 8 bases; J trimming: 5 bases; junction bases outside the gene matches: 8. CDR3 size: 14 residues. The germline V gene has CDR1 SEHNR and CDR2 FQNEAQ (reference sequence). This chain's CDR3 is CASGPGTGVTEAFF. CDR3 sequence (DNA): TGTGCCAGCGGGCCTGGGACAGGGGTAACTGAAGCTTTCTTT.

The chain joins TRBV25-1 to TRBJ2-1, with TRBD2 identical over 12 bases. Trimming cost V 2 bases and J 8 bases; bases outside gene matches: 1. The germline CDR1 and CDR2 sequences are MGHDK and SYGVNS. CDR3 length: 14 residues. In DNA, the CDR3 is TGTGCCAGCAGTGAACTAGCGGGAGGGTATGAGCAGTTCTTC. Translation: CASSELAGGYEQFF.